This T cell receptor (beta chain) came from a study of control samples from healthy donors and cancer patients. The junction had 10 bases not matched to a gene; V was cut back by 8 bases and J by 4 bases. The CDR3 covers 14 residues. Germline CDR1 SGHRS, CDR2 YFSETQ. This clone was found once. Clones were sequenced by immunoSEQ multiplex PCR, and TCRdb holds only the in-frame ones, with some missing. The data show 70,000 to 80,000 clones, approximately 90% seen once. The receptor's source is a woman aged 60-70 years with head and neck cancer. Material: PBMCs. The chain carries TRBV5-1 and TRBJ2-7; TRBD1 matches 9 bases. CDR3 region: CASRAGTGTYEQYF. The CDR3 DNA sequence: TGCGCCAGTCGAGCCGGGACAGGGACATACGAGCAGTACTTC.